Here is one T cell receptor (beta chain) with its context. The CDR3 runs to 15 residues. No DNA is given; TCRdb re-called the 5' RACE reads and lists each CDR3 protein once. Reported are roughly 390,000 distinct CDR3 sequences; the ten largest clones contain 5.2%. This sample is part of a study of T cells expressing NK-cell markers. About the research overall: Beta-chain profiling covered CD3+CD56+NKG2C+, CD3+CD56+NKG2C- and CD3+CD56-NKG2C+ sorted subsets. Most of the eight sequenced donors tested HCMV-seropositive; one tested seronegative.

The sample was blood T cells: a sorted CD56 or NKG2C T cell subset, CD4+ or CD8+ T cells, or bulk PBMC T cells (not recorded which). The source is a man aged 18-70 years in good health. The chain has TRBV12-3 or TRBV12-4 and TRBJ2-7. CDR3 residues: CASTLRLMGSYEQYF.